This passage covers 32 T cell receptor beta chains from one sample sequenced in a study of cytomegalovirus exposure and HLA in healthy donors. Vbeta (60) and Jbeta (13) primers were used in the PCR. The table came from immunoSEQ multiplex PCR; TCRdb's copy has only in-frame clones and leaves some out. The sample has about 150,000 clones, about three fifths seen once. Sequenced material: PBMCs. All receptors derive from a woman aged 55-70 years in good health and CMV-seropositive.

The chain recombines TRBV7-8 with TRBJ2-1; 10 bases fit TRBD2. V was clipped by 10 bases and J by 8 bases; unmatched bases: 11. Germline CDR1 reads SGHVS; CDR2 reads FQNEAQ. This CDR3 is built from 14 residues. CDR3 residues: CATRWGAGGHEQFF. CDR3 in DNA: TGTGCCACTCGCTGGGGAGCGGGAGGGCATGAGCAGTTCTTC.

This clone occurred a few times. Distinct nucleotide sequences in the sample also encode this CDR3. The CDR3 reads CASSARQGNQPQHF. CDR3 bases: TGTGCCAGCAGTGCCCGACAGGGGAATCAGCCCCAGCATTTT. This chain connects TRBV27 to TRBJ1-5, with 8 positions matching TRBD1. The CDR3 has 14 residues. J was trimmed by 4 bases and V by 5 bases; bases with no gene match: 4. The germline V gene encodes CDR1 MNHEY and CDR2 SMNVEV (reference sequence).

This clone was counted a few times. This rearrangement joins TRBV11-3 to TRBJ2-1; D possibly corresponds to TRBD2 (5 bases). CDR1 and CDR2 from the germline V gene are SGHNT and YENEEA. The CDR3 totals 13 residues. The V end was cut by 1 base, the J end by 8 bases, with 9 bases between. The CDR3 nucleotides are TGTGCCAGCAGCTTAGGCGGGTGGGATGAGCAGTTCTTC. Protein product: CASSLGGWDEQFF.

The chain recombines TRBV30 with TRBJ2-3, with D perhaps matching TRBD2 (5 bases). V lost 2 bases and J lost 1, with 16 bases in between. The CDR3 consists of 16 residues. CDR1 is GTSNPN and CDR2 is SVGIG in the germline V gene (reference sequence). The CDR3 DNA follows: TGTGCCTGGAGTCCGGGGATTTTTACGGGCACAGATACGCAGTATTTT. Protein: CAWSPGIFTGTDTQYF. The full variable domain, its missing parts supplied by reference TRBV30 and TRBJ2-3, is SQTIHQWPATLVQPVGSPLSLECTVEGTSNPNLYWYRQAAGRGLQLLFYSVGIGQISSEVPQNLSASRPQDRQFILSSKKLLLSDSGFYLCAWSPGIFTGTDTQYFGPGTRLTVL.

This clone appeared a few times. The chain joins TRBV9 to TRBJ2-5; D is perhaps TRBD2 (6 bases). This CDR3 spans 13 amino acids. V dropped 4 bases and J dropped 5 bases, with 12 bases sitting between them. Germline CDR1 reads SGDLS; CDR2 reads YYNGEE. For the CDR3, the DNA is TGTGCCAGCAGCTCACCGGGGGACGAGACCCAGTACTTC. It encodes CASSSPGDETQYF. The full variable domain, completed using reference TRBV9 and TRBJ2-5, is DSGVTQTPKHLITATGQRVTLRCSPRSGDLSVYWYQQSLDQGLQFLIQYYNGEERAKGNILERFSAQQFPDLHSELNLSSLELGDSALYFCASSSPGDETQYFGPGTRLLVL.

The chain recombines TRBV29-1 with TRBJ2-7, with D possibly being TRBD1 (5 bases). This CDR3 has 14 residues. With 6 bases removed from V and 2 bases from J, the gap between germline ends came to 17 bases. Per the germline V gene, CDR1 is SQVTM and CDR2 is ANQGSEA. DNA of the CDR3: TGCAGCGTCGTTATCCATGCAGGGACCTACGAGCAGTACTTC. Amino acids: CSVVIHAGTYEQYF.

The chain links TRBV7-9 to TRBJ1-1; D might be TRBD1 (6 bases). Germline values: CDR1 SEHNR, CDR2 FQNEAQ (reference sequence). The CDR3 length is 15 residues. V was clipped by 8 bases and J by 2 bases, with 18 bases between them. CDR3 coding DNA: TGTGCCAGCTCGCTACAGGGTGACCTAAACACTGAAGCTTTCTTT. It translates to CASSLQGDLNTEAFF.

The J gene is TRBJ2-7, the V gene TRBV30; the match to TRBD1 covers 9 bases. Germline CDR1 GTSNPN, CDR2 SVGIG (reference sequence). CDR3 length: 15 residues. J lost 3 bases, V lost 4 bases, and 10 bases had no gene match. The CDR3 loop reads CAWTPQGALIYEQYF. The CDR3 nucleotides are TGTGCCTGGACCCCACAGGGGGCTTTAATCTACGAGCAGTACTTC.

The chain has TRBV28 and TRBJ2-7, with D perhaps TRBD1 (6 bases). Germline-derived CDR1 and CDR2 are MDHEN and SYDVKM. The V end lost 4 bases, the J end lost 2 bases, and 18 bases lay between the germline ends. CDR3 length: 16 amino acids. CDR3 sequence reads: CASSYPQGILPYEQYF. The CDR3 nucleotides are TGTGCCAGCAGTTACCCCCAGGGGATATTACCCTACGAGCAGTACTTC.

This clone was counted between two and nine times. The gene calls are TRBV5-1 and TRBJ2-5, with 8 positions matching TRBD2. This CDR3 is 14 amino acids long. Germline trimming cut 4 bases from V and 2 bases from J; bases unmatched to any gene: 4. The germline V gene encodes CDR1 SGHRS and CDR2 YFSETQ. CDR3 bases: TGCGCCAGCAGCGACGCGGGAGGACAAGAGACCCAGTACTTC. Residues: CASSDAGGQETQYF.

This clone came up once. The rearrangement links TRBV25-1 to TRBJ2-5; TRBD1 is a possible D gene (5 bases). Trimming removed 3 bases at V and 2 bases at J, with 10 bases between. Germline values: CDR1 MGHDK, CDR2 SYGVNS. The CDR3 runs to 14 residues. CDR3 coding DNA: TGTGCCAGCAGTGATACGACAGCACAAGAGACCCAGTACTTC. Translating it yields CASSDTTAQETQYF. Variable domain in full (rest from reference TRBV25-1 and TRBJ2-5): EADIYQTPRYLVIGTGKKITLECSQTMGHDKMYWYQQDPGMELHLIHYSYGVNSTEKGDLSSESTVSRIRTEHFPLTLESARPSHTSQYLCASSDTTAQETQYFGPGTRLLVL.

This rearrangement joins TRBV10-3 to TRBJ2-1; TRBD2 matches at 7 bases. CDR1 ENHRY and CDR2 SYGVKD come from the germline V gene. The CDR3 has 13 amino acids. V was pared by 8 bases and J by 5 bases, with 6 bases of the junction left unmatched. The CDR3 is CAIRGESNNEQFF. In DNA form, the CDR3 reads TGTGCCATCCGGGGGGAGTCTAACAATGAGCAGTTCTTC.

The chain has TRBV19 and TRBJ2-6, with TRBD1 identical over 9 bases. The junction had 0 bases not matched to a gene; V was cut back by 6 bases and J by 0 bases. CDR3 length equals 15 residues. Germline V lookup: CDR1 LNHDA, CDR2 SQIVND (reference sequence). CDR3 in amino acids: CASRGQGSGANVLTF. The DNA for the CDR3 is TGTGCCAGTAGGGGACAGGGCTCTGGGGCCAACGTCCTGACTTTC. Based on the CDR3 plus reference TRBV19 and TRBJ2-6, the full variable domain is DGGITQSPKYLFRKEGQNVTLSCEQNLNHDAMYWYRQDPGQGLRLIYYSQIVNDFQKGDIAEGYSVSREKKESFPLTVTSAQKNPTAFYLCASRGQGSGANVLTFGAGSRLTVL.

The V and J genes are TRBV5-1 and TRBJ1-1; D gene uncertain. Germline loops: CDR1 SGHRS, CDR2 YFSETQ. This CDR3 contains 12 residues. V lost 3 bases to trimming and J lost 10 bases, with 13 bases between them. CDR3 amino acids: CASSSLSGSAFF. CDR3 nucleotide sequence: TGCGCCAGCAGCTCTCTCTCGGGTTCAGCTTTCTTT.

The chain couples TRBV5-1 to TRBJ2-1; 7 bases match TRBD2. The J segment lost 9 bases and the V segment lost 1 base, leaving 7 bases of the junction unmatched. Germline V lookup: CDR1 SGHRS, CDR2 YFSETQ. This CDR3 has 14 residues. CDR3 nucleotide sequence: TGCGCCAGCAGCTTGTTCGGACTAGAGGGTGAGCAGTTCTTC. This codes for CASSLFGLEGEQFF.

The J gene is TRBJ2-7, the V gene TRBV30; 11 bases map to TRBD2. The CDR3 is made up of 14 amino acids. The V segment lost 3 bases and the J segment 9 bases; nucleotides outside the gene matches: 10. Per the germline V gene, CDR1 is GTSNPN and CDR2 is SVGIG (reference sequence). The DNA for the CDR3 is TGTGCCTGGAGCAGCACTAGCGGGAGCTTAAGGCAGTACTTC. Amino acid sequence: CAWSSTSGSLRQYF.

As regards this clone: The junction departs from the called germline gene at one end, perhaps through a read error. The chain has TRBV19 and TRBJ2-1; D remains ambiguous. Germline V gene lookup returns CDR1 LNHDA and CDR2 SQIVND (reference sequence). The CDR3 contains 11 residues. The CDR3 nucleotides read TGTGCCAGTAGTATCGGCGGCTACCTGGTCTTC. Its translation: CASSIGGYLVF.

This clone was detected only a few times. This chain connects TRBV4-2 to TRBJ2-1; no clear D. The germline V gene has CDR1 LGHNA and CDR2 YNFKEQ. This CDR3 is 14 amino acids long. Deletions cut 9 bases from V and 0 bases from J, with 12 bases between. CDR3 sequence reads: CASMSESSYNEQFF. For the CDR3, the DNA is TGTGCCAGTATGAGCGAAAGCTCCTACAATGAGCAGTTCTTC.

The gene calls are TRBV5-1 and TRBJ2-4, with a possible D match to TRBD1 (5 bases). The CDR3 loop spans 14 amino acids. Trimming took off 4 bases at V and 4 bases at J, with 12 bases between the two ends. Germline values: CDR1 SGHRS, CDR2 YFSETQ. The CDR3 loop is CASSPDSSKNIQYF. CDR3 sequence (DNA): TGCGCCAGCAGCCCCGACAGTAGTAAAAACATTCAGTACTTC.

The table lists this clone with a few counts. In nucleotides, the CDR3 is TGTGCCAGCAGAACGGGAGGGCCCTCGGAGACCCAGTACTTC. Amino acids: CASRTGGPSETQYF. The chain joins TRBV2 to TRBJ2-5; 8 bases match TRBD2. Losses at the gene ends were 6 bases for V and 5 bases for J; bases not matched to a gene: 8. Germline values: CDR1 SNHLY, CDR2 FYNNEI. This CDR3 is built from 14 residues.

The chain has TRBV15 and TRBJ1-1, with D possibly being TRBD1 (6 bases). V lost 5 bases and J lost 3, with 37 bases in between. In germline, CDR1 is LNHNV, CDR2 YYDKDF (reference sequence). The CDR3 length is 22 residues. The CDR3 DNA sequence: TGTGCCACCAGCCATAGGGGCAGGGGAGGTGTCATGAGGTACGGGGGGTACACTGAAGCTTTCTTT. Translating gives CATSHRGRGGVMRYGGYTEAFF.

J is TRBJ2-7 and V is TRBV9, with a tentative D call TRBD1 (5 bases). CDR1 and CDR2 (germline): SGDLS, YYNGEE. V dropped 3 bases and J dropped 5 bases, with 9 bases sitting between them. This CDR3 contains 12 residues. The CDR3 sequence is CASSGRGHEQYF. CDR3 DNA: TGTGCCAGCAGCGGTAGGGGCCACGAGCAGTACTTC. Supplemented by reference TRBV9 and TRBJ2-7, the full variable domain reads DSGVTQTPKHLITATGQRVTLRCSPRSGDLSVYWYQQSLDQGLQFLIQYYNGEERAKGNILERFSAQQFPDLHSELNLSSLELGDSALYFCASSGRGHEQYFGPGTRLTVT.

In its sample, this clone was seen a few times. CDR3 sequence (DNA): TGCGCCAGCAGCTTGGGGACAGGGTGGACCGGGGAGCTGTTTTTT. It encodes CASSLGTGWTGELFF. The chain carries TRBV5-1 and TRBJ2-2; 8 positions match TRBD1. The germline V gene encodes CDR1 SGHRS and CDR2 YFSETQ. V was pared by 0 bases and J by 5 bases, with 3 bases of the junction left unmatched. The CDR3 is 15 amino acids.

The chain is built from TRBV28 and TRBJ1-1, with D maybe TRBD1 (6 bases). The CDR3 is 15 residues long. V lost 4 bases, J lost 1 base, and 13 bases lay in between. Per the germline V gene, CDR1 is MDHEN and CDR2 is SYDVKM. CDR3 residues: CASSSFPRGNTEAFF. The DNA of the CDR3 is TGTGCCAGCAGTTCGTTCCCCAGGGGGAACACTGAAGCTTTCTTT.

The genes are TRBV4-1 and TRBJ1-2, with 7 bases aligning to TRBD1. Germline V gene lookup returns CDR1 MGHRA and CDR2 YSYEKL. The CDR3 length is 13 residues. V dropped 5 bases and J dropped 3; count of bases not matched to a gene: 3. The chain's CDR3 is CASSVGTDYGYTF. The CDR3 nucleotides read TGCGCCAGCAGCGTCGGGACAGACTATGGCTACACCTTC.

V and J are TRBV7-6 and TRBJ2-4, with a weak D call TRBD1 (6 bases). The V end was cut by 3 bases, the J end by 6 bases, with 12 bases between. CDR3 length equals 14 residues. CDR1 is SGHVS and CDR2 is FNYEAQ in the germline V gene. The CDR3 DNA sequence: TGTGCCAGCAGCTTGGGGACACCTCCAAACATTCAGTACTTC. This codes for CASSLGTPPNIQYF.

V gene TRBV28 combines with J gene TRBJ1-2; D remains ambiguous. Trimming stripped 1 base from V and 8 bases from J, with 8 bases between. This CDR3 comprises 12 residues. The germline V gene encodes CDR1 MDHEN and CDR2 SYDVKM. The chain's CDR3 is CASSLYPGGYTF. In DNA form, the CDR3 reads TGTGCCAGCAGTTTATATCCGGGAGGCTACACCTTC.

The rearrangement uses TRBV12-5 and TRBJ2-2, with 7 bases identical to TRBD2. The V segment lost 2 bases and the J segment 6 bases; nucleotides outside the gene matches: 15. This CDR3 spans 18 amino acids. Germline CDR1 is LGHNT and CDR2 is FRNRAP. The CDR3 sequence is CASGLIPDGRVGPGELFF. The CDR3 nucleotides read TGTGCTAGTGGTTTGATCCCCGATGGGAGGGTTGGACCCGGGGAGCTGTTTTTT.

The chain couples TRBV5-4 to TRBJ2-2, with D unresolved. Trimming took off 4 bases at V and 7 bases at J, with 11 bases between the two ends. This CDR3 has 13 residues. Germline V CDR1 and CDR2: SGHNT, YYREEE (reference sequence). The CDR3 reads CASSASKSGELFF. The CDR3 DNA reads TGTGCCAGCAGCGCCTCGAAGAGCGGGGAGCTGTTTTTT.

This chain joins TRBV6-5 and TRBJ2-7; 7 bases are shared with TRBD2. J was trimmed by 3 bases and V by 3 bases; bases with no gene match: 8. The CDR3 consists of 15 residues. Germline V CDR1 and CDR2: MNHEY, SVGAGI. The CDR3 loop reads CASSYVGGGSYEQYF. The CDR3 nucleotides are TGTGCCAGCAGTTATGTAGGTGGCGGGAGCTACGAGCAGTACTTC.

The chain recombines TRBV14 with TRBJ1-1, with 8 nucleotides matching TRBD1. This CDR3 contains 15 residues. The V segment lost 4 bases and the J segment 1 base; nucleotides outside the gene matches: 5. The V gene's germline CDR1 is SGHDN and CDR2 FVKESK. CDR3 in amino acids: CASSPPGGWNTEAFF. Here the CDR3 DNA reads TGTGCCAGCAGCCCCCCAGGGGGCTGGAACACTGAAGCTTTCTTT. The variable domain in full, with the rest retrieved from reference TRBV14 and TRBJ1-1, is EAGVTQFPSHSVIEKGQTVTLRCDPISGHDNLYWYRRVMGKEIKFLLHFVKESKQDESGMPNNRFLAERTGGTYSTLKVQPAELEDSGVYFCASSPPGGWNTEAFFGQGTRLTVV.

The table lists this clone with a few counts. The chain combines TRBV30 with TRBJ2-5; no reliable D call. CDR3 length: 17 amino acids. Trimming removed 2 bases at V and 0 bases at J, with 19 bases between. Germline V lookup: CDR1 GTSNPN, CDR2 SVGIG (reference sequence). The CDR3 DNA follows: TGTGCCTGGAGTCGACACTGGAATAACTTGTACCAAGAGACCCAGTACTTC. Amino acids: CAWSRHWNNLYQETQYF.